This section outlines one T cell receptor beta chain sequence together with its context. The antigen is unknown. The CDR3 has 16 residues. The germline CDR1 and CDR2 sequences are KGHSH and LQKENI. The junction had 9 bases not matched to a gene; V was cut back by 1 base and J by 4 bases. Sequencing used immunoSEQ multiplex PCR; TCRdb keeps in-frame clones, though not all of them. Seen here are around 200,000 clones, 80% to 85% observed once, and the top ten hold roughly 2.8%. These data belong to a study of cytomegalovirus exposure and HLA in healthy donors. Across the study: The roughly 110 validation repertoires were reported in a later analysis to have been generated on the same platform as the roughly 670 first-cohort repertoires.

Study findings and constraints: Confirmation in vitro established that a few CMV-associated chains were specific for CMV antigens. A subsequent analysis found that TCR clusters from the first cohort also tended to co-occur in the roughly 120 validation repertoires, with 90% to 95% of cluster scores above 0.

V is TRBV18 and J is TRBJ1-2; 7 bases agree with TRBD1. This clonotype was sampled from a woman under 30 in good health and CMV-seropositive. Sequencing was done on a sample of PBMCs. The CDR3 DNA is TGTGCCAGCTCACCACTCGGACAGGATTACGGCTATGGCTACACCTTC. Translation: CASSPLGQDYGYGYTF.